In its sample, the clone carrying this T cell receptor beta chain was seen once. One end of the junction varies from germline; a read error may be responsible. This CDR3 region has 10 residues. From germline, CDR1 is SQVTM and CDR2 ANQGSEA. These data belong to a study of CD8 T cells in Susac syndrome. A quantity of roughly 0.5 to 1 ug RNA underwent reverse transcription using random hexamers. Each CDR3 protein is one row after TCRdb ran MiXCR on the immunoSEQ multiplex PCR reads. The repertoire includes about 210,000 distinct CDR3 sequences, around 96% of them detected once, and roughly 0.09% sits in the top ten. From blood CD8+ and CD4+ T cells, TCR beta sequences were generated. The multiple sclerosis control group was made up of treatment-naive patients with stable or active relapsing-remitting disease. TEMRA cells were FACS-enriched and CD8+ and CD4+ T cells negatively isolated.

The chain is built from TRBV29-1 and TRBJ1-2; D may be TRBD1 (6 bases). This TCR derives from a human donor with multiple sclerosis. Sequenced: CD4+ T cells from PBMCs. CDR3 region: CSVPDRSMPF. The CDR3 DNA reads TGCAGCGTTCCTGACAGGTCCATGCCCTTC.